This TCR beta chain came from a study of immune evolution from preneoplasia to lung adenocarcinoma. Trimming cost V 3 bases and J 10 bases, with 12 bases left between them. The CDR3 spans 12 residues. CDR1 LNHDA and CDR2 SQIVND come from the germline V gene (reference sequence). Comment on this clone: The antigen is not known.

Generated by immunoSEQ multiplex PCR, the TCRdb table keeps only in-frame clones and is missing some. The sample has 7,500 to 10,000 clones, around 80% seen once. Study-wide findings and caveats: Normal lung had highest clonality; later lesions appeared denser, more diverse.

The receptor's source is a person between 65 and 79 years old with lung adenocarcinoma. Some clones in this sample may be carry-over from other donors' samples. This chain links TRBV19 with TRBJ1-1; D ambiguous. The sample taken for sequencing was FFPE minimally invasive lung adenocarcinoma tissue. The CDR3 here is CASSIIPKGAFF. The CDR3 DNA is TGTGCCAGTAGTATTATCCCCAAGGGAGCTTTCTTT.